A few counts support the clone carrying this T cell receptor (beta chain). Antigen specificity is unknown. The ends were cut back, 4 bases at V and 2 bases at J, with 12 bases in the middle. This CDR3 comprises 15 residues. Germline-derived CDR1 and CDR2 are SGHKS and YYEKEE (reference sequence). This sample stems from a study of response to subunit inactivated influenza vaccine. TCRdb redid the calling of the RT-PCR reads with MiXCR, one entry per CDR3 protein. The sample records hundreds of thousands of distinct CDR3 sequences, around 16% being singletons. Study-wide points: Every seasonal influenza vaccination brings in few new T cells, the authors suggested.

The TCR was taken from a man in his fifties or sixties who received an inactivated influenza vaccine. Sequences were derived from PBMCs from blood, sampled 11 to 12 days after vaccination. The chain uses TRBV5-5 and TRBJ1-4, with a tentative D call TRBD1 (5 bases). CDR3 residues: CASSTGTYTNEKLFF. The CDR3 DNA reads as TGTGCCAGCAGCACGGGGACGTATACTAATGAAAAACTGTTTTTT.